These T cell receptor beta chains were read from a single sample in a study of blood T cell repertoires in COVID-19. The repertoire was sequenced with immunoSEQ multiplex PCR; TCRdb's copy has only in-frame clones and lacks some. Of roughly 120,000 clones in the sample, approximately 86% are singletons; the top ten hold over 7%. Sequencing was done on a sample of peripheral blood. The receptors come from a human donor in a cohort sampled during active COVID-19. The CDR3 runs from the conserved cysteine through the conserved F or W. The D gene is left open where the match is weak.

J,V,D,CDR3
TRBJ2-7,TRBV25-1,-,CASSASVSYEQYF
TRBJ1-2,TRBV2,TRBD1,CASSGGTGLGYTF
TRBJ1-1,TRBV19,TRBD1,CASSIDQQGGTEAFF
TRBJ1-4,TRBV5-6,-,CASSLVRATNEKLFF
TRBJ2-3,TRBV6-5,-,CASSYSIEPTDTQYF
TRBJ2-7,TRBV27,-,CASGGRITTSYEQYF
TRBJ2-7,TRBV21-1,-,CASSKGVAGLYEQYF
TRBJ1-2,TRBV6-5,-,CASILSQGIYGYTF
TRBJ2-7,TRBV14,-,CASSHPGAGYEQYF
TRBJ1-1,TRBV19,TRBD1,CASINRGGTEAFF
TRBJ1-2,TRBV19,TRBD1,CASSTLSRGPVSGYTF
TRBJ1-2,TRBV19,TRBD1,CASRNRGNGYTF
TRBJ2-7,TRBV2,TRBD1,CASSTDRGATYEQYF
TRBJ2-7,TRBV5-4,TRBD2,CASSTDGGSYEQYF
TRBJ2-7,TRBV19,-,CASSVDREGTYEQYF
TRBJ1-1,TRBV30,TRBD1,CAWSQGVSTEAFF
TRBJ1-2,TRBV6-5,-,CASTLDRTAGYTF
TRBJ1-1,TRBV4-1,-,CASSKSTSLGENTEAFF
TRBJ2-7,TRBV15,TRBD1,CATSRGLDRSYEQYF
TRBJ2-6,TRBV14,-,CASSPFSGANVLTF
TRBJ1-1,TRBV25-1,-,CASNTRRGTEAFF
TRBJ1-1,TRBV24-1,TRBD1,CATSVKGAGNTEAFF
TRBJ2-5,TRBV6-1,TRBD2,CASSEAPASGQETQYF
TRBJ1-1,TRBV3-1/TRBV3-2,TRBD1,CASSYRDRGQGHEAFF